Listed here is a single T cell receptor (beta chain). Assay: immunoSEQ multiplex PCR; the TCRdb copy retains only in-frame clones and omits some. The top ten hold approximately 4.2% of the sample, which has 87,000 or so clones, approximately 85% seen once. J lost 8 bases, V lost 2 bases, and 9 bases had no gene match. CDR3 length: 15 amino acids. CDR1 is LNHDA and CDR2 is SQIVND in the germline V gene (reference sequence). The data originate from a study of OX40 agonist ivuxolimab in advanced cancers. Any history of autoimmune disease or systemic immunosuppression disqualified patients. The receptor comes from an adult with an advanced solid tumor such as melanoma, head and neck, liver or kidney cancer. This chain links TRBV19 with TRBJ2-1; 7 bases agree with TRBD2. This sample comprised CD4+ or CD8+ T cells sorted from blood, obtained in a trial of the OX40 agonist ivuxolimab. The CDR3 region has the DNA TGTGCCAGTAGTATAACAATGGGAGGGTTGGATGAGCAGTTCTTC. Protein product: CASSITMGGLDEQFF. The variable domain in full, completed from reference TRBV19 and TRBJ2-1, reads DGGITQSPKYLFRKEGQNVTLSCEQNLNHDAMYWYRQDPGQGLRLIYYSQIVNDFQKGDIAEGYSVSREKKESFPLTVTSAQKNPTAFYLCASSITMGGLDEQFFGPGTRLTVL.